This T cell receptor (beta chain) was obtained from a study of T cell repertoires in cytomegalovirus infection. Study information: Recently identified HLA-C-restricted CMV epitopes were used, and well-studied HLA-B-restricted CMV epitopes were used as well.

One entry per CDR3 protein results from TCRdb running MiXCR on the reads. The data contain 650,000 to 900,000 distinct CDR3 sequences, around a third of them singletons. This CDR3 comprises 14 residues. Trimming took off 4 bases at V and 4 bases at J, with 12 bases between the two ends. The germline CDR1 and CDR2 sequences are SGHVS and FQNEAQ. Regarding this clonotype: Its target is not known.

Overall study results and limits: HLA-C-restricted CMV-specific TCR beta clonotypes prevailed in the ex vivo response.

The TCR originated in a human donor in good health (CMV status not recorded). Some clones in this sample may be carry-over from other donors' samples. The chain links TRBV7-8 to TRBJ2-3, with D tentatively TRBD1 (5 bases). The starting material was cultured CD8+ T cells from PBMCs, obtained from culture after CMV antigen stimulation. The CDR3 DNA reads TGTGCCAGCAGCTCCCCAATAGGGGCAGATACGCAGTATTTT. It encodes CASSSPIGADTQYF.